Here is one TCR beta chain with its context. This sample was taken from a study of blood T cell repertoires in COVID-19. V lost 10 bases, J lost 8 bases, and 17 bases lay in between. CDR1 MNHEY and CDR2 SVGAGI come from the germline V gene. The CDR3 covers 12 residues. Profiled with immunoSEQ multiplex PCR; TCRdb holds only in-frame clones, not every one. Here the sample spans roughly 300,000 clones, 86% being singletons. This sequence was found in a woman younger than 45 with COVID-19, enrolled during active disease. Sequencing used peripheral blood. The chain combines TRBV6-5 with TRBJ1-2; perhaps TRBD1 as D (6 bases). As DNA, the CDR3 is TGTGCCACGAGGCCCGGTGGGGGCGGCTACACCTTC. It is translated as CATRPGGGGYTF.